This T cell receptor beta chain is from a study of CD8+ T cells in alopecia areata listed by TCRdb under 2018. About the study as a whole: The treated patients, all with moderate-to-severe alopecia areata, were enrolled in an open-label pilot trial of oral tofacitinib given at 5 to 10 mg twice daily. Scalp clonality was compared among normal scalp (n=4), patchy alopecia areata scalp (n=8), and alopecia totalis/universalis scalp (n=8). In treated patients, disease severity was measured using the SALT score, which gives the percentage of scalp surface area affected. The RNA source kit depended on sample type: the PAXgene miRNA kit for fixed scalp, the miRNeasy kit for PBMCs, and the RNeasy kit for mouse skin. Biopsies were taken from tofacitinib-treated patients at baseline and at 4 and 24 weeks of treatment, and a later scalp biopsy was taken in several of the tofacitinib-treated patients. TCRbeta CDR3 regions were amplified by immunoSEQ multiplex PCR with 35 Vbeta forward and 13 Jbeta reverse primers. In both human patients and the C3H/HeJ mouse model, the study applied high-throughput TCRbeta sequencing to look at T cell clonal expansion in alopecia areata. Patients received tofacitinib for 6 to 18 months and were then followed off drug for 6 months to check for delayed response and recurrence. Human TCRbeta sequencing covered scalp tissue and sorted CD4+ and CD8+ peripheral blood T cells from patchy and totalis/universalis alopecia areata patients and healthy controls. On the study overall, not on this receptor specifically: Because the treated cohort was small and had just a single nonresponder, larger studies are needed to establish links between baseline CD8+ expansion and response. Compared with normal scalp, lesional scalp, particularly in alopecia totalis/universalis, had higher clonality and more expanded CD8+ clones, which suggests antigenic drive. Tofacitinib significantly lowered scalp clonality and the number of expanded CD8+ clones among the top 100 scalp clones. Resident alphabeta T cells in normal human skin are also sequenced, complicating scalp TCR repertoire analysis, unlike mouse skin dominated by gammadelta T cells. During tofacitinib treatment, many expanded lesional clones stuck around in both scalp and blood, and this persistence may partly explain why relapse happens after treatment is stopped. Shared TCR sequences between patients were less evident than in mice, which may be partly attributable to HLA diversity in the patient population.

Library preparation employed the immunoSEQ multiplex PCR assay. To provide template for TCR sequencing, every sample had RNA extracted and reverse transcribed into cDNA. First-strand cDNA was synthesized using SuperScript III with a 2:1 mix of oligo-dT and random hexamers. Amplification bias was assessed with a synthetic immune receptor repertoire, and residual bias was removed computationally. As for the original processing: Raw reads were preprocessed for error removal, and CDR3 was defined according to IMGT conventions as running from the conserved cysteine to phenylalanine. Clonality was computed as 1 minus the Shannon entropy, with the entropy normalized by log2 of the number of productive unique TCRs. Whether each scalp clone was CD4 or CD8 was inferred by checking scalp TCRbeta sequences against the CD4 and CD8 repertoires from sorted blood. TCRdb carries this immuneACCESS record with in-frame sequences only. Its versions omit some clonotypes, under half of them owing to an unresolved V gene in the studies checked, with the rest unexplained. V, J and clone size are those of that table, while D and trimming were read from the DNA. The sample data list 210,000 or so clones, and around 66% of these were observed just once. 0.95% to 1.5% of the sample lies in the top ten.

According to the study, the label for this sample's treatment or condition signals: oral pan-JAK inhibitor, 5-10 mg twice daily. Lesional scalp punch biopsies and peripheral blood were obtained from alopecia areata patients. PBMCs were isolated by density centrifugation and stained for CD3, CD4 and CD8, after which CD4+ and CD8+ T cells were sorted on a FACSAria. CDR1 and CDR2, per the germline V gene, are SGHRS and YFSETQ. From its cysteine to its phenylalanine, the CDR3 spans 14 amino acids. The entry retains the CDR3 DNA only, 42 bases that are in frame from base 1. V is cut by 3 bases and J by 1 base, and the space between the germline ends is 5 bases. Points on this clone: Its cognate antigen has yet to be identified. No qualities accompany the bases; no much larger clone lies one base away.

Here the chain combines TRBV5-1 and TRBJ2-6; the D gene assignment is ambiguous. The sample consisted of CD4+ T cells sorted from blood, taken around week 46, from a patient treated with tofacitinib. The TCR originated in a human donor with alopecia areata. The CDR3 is CASSSQSGANVLTF. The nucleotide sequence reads TGCGCCAGCAGCTCACAATCTGGGGCCAACGTCCTGACTTTC.